This TCR beta chain was recovered during a study of response to subunit inactivated influenza vaccine. Trimming shortened V by 8 bases and J by 14 bases, and 19 bases separated the two germline ends. Looked up from germline, CDR1 is DFQATT and CDR2 is SNEGSKA (reference sequence). The CDR3 totals 12 residues. TCRdb reprocessed the RT-PCR reads via MiXCR and lists one record per CDR3 protein. Of more than 400,000 distinct CDR3 sequences listed, 9.5% to 12% are singletons. This clonotype was picked up a small number of times. The V and J genes are TRBV20-1 and TRBJ1-6; tentative D call: TRBD1 (6 bases). The clonotype was recovered from a man in his forties or fifties who received an inactivated influenza vaccine. Sequencing used PBMCs from blood, obtained 45 days after vaccination. The CDR3 DNA is TGCAGTAAAAGACAGGCCGAAGGGGCCCTCCACTTT. This codes for CSKRQAEGALHF.